The 26 T cell receptor beta chains below come from one sample, sequenced in a study of OX40 agonist ivuxolimab in advanced cancers. Using immunoSEQ multiplex PCR, the repertoire was profiled, and TCRdb retains in-frame clones only, with some absent. The table shows approximately 100,000 clones, with approximately 90% occurring only once. Source: CD4+ or CD8+ T cells sorted from blood, taken in a trial of the OX40 agonist ivuxolimab. The receptor source for this set is an adult with an advanced solid tumor such as melanoma, head and neck, liver or kidney cancer.

V and J are TRBV4-3 and TRBJ2-3; D may match TRBD1 or TRBD2 (6 bases each). V was pared by 0 bases and J by 5 bases, with 12 bases between. This CDR3 region has 15 residues. In germline, CDR1 is LGHNA, CDR2 YSLEER. DNA of the CDR3: TGCGCCAGCAGCCAAGAGTGGGGGGCAGTAGATACGCAGTATTTT. It yields the protein CASSQEWGAVDTQYF.

The chain carries TRBV25-1 and TRBJ2-1; tentatively, D is TRBD2 (7 bases). There are 17 residues in the CDR3. Germline assignment: CDR1 MGHDK and CDR2 SYGVNS. V lost 6 bases and J lost 8, with 26 bases in between. The CDR3 DNA reads TGTGCCAGCAGGCCTCGGGGCGGGGGCCTAAGTTTCGATGAGCAGTTCTTC. It yields the protein CASRPRGGGLSFDEQFF.

A few counts support this clone. The chain has TRBV5-1 and TRBJ2-6, with a tentative D call TRBD2 (10 bases). From germline, CDR1 is SGHRS and CDR2 YFSETQ. CDR3 length: 22 residues. The ends were cut back, 4 bases at V and 0 bases at J, with 29 bases in the middle. This CDR3 is CASSRDRVLAGANFSGANVLTF. The CDR3 DNA follows: TGCGCCAGCAGCCGGGACAGGGTCCTAGCGGGGGCTAACTTCTCTGGGGCCAACGTCCTGACTTTC.

The CDR3 reads CASSPPTVLSGNTIYF. CDR3 in DNA: TGTGCCAGCTCACCACCCACAGTCCTCTCTGGAAACACCATATATTTT. This chain uses TRBV18 with TRBJ1-3, with D unresolved. V lost 0 bases and J 0 bases, leaving 9 bases between the germline ends. The germline V gene encodes CDR1 KGHSH and CDR2 LQKENI. The CDR3 runs to 16 residues.

The chain uses TRBV5-6 and TRBJ2-5; 7 bases match TRBD1. The CDR3 is made up of 14 amino acids. V shed 0 bases and J 3 bases; nucleotides not matched to a gene: 2. The germline gives CDR1 SGHDT, CDR2 YYEEEE. CDR3 in amino acids: CASSLATGKETQYF. CDR3 DNA: TGTGCCAGCAGCTTGGCGACAGGGAAAGAGACCCAGTACTTC.

The V gene is TRBV9, the J gene TRBJ1-1; 7 bases map to TRBD1. V was clipped by 4 bases and J by 0 bases; unmatched bases: 3. CDR1 is SGDLS and CDR2 is YYNGEE in the germline V gene. The CDR3 is 14 residues long. This CDR3 reads CASSTGQMNTEAFF. The CDR3 region has the DNA TGTGCCAGCAGCACGGGACAGATGAACACTGAAGCTTTCTTT. Drawing the rest from reference TRBV9 and TRBJ1-1, the complete variable domain is DSGVTQTPKHLITATGQRVTLRCSPRSGDLSVYWYQQSLDQGLQFLIQYYNGEERAKGNILERFSAQQFPDLHSELNLSSLELGDSALYFCASSTGQMNTEAFFGQGTRLTVV.

Only one count was recorded for this clone. V gene TRBV30 combines with J gene TRBJ2-1; D is unresolved. Germline V gene lookup returns CDR1 GTSNPN and CDR2 SVGIG (reference sequence). CDR3 length: 12 residues. V was clipped by 2 bases and J by 6 bases, with 8 bases between them. The CDR3 DNA reads as TGTGCCTGGAGTCCAGCCCTCAATGAGCAGTTCTTC. It is translated as CAWSPALNEQFF.

The chain links TRBV9 to TRBJ2-5; D possibly corresponds to TRBD2 (5 bases). Germline V lookup: CDR1 SGDLS, CDR2 YYNGEE. CDR3 size: 13 residues. Between the trimmed V and J ends, which lost 4 bases and 4 bases, there was a span of 11 bases. The CDR3 loop is CASSRQLVETQYF. The CDR3 DNA follows: TGTGCCAGCAGCCGACAACTAGTAGAGACCCAGTACTTC.

J is TRBJ1-5 and V is TRBV19; 10 bases match TRBD1. The CDR3 runs to 16 residues. Germline V gives CDR1 LNHDA, CDR2 SQIVND (reference sequence). The V and J ends lost 8 bases and 8 bases, in that order; junction bases with no gene match: 15. The chain's CDR3 is CASGGTGDLRGEPQHF. The DNA for the CDR3 is TGTGCCAGTGGCGGGACAGGGGACTTAAGGGGTGAGCCCCAGCATTTT.

The rearrangement uses TRBV5-1 and TRBJ2-1; 15 bases line up with TRBD2. Germline V gene data show CDR1 as SGHRS and CDR2 as YFSETQ. J was trimmed by 5 bases and V by 0 bases; bases with no gene match: 3. The CDR3 has 17 residues. CDR3 region: CASSLGGLAGGHNEQFF. As DNA, the CDR3 is TGCGCCAGCAGCTTGGGAGGACTAGCGGGGGGGCACAATGAGCAGTTCTTC.

CDR3: CASSRTGIYGYTF. The CDR3 DNA is TGTGCCAGCAGTCGGACAGGGATCTATGGCTACACCTTC. The V call is TRBV4-2, the J call TRBJ1-2, with 8 bases fitting TRBD1. The CDR3 totals 13 residues. V shed 6 bases, J shed 4 bases, and the junction held 4 bases outside the gene matches. Germline V gives CDR1 LGHNA, CDR2 YNFKEQ.

Only one count was recorded for this clone. This rearrangement joins TRBV9 to TRBJ1-6, with D hard to call. CDR3 size: 13 residues. Trimming stripped 3 bases from V and 10 bases from J, with 11 bases between. Germline CDR1 and CDR2: SGDLS and YYNGEE. The CDR3 is CASSEGTWSPLHF. DNA of the CDR3: TGTGCCAGCAGCGAGGGTACGTGGTCACCCCTCCACTTT.

The chain employs TRBV11-3 and TRBJ2-2; D may be TRBD1 (5 bases). V was clipped by 5 bases and J by 5 bases, with 9 bases between them. Germline-derived CDR1 and CDR2 are SGHNT and YENEEA. CDR3 length: 13 amino acids. CDR3 nucleotides: TGTGCCAGCAGCCCCAGGGCGACCGGGGAGCTGTTTTTT. This translates into CASSPRATGELFF.

This clone has only a few counts. V usage is TRBV11-2 and J usage is TRBJ2-7; D is uncertain. Trimming removed 6 bases at V and 4 bases at J, with 7 bases between. Germline values: CDR1 SGHAT, CDR2 FQNNGV. This CDR3 contains 11 residues. This CDR3 reads CASSPQYEQYF. The CDR3 nucleotides are TGTGCCAGCAGTCCTCAATACGAGCAGTACTTC.

The chain recombines TRBV30 with TRBJ1-3; 10 positions agree with TRBD1. Per germline, CDR1 GTSNPN and CDR2 SVGIG (reference sequence). This CDR3 has 12 amino acids. The V gene end was trimmed by 3 bases and the J gene end by 8 bases; junction bases not matched to a gene: 1. CDR3 sequence (DNA): TGTGCCTGGAGGGGGACAGGGGACACCATATATTTT. Protein product: CAWRGTGDTIYF.

This sequence joins TRBV4-3 and TRBJ1-3, with D possibly TRBD1 on 6 matching bases. The CDR3 spans 16 residues. CDR1 is LGHNA, CDR2 YSLEER, per germline. V was cut by 0 bases and J by 7 bases, with 16 bases left in between. The CDR3 sequence: CASSQDVGAGVNTIYF. CDR3 bases: TGCGCCAGCAGCCAAGACGTCGGGGCAGGGGTTAACACCATATATTTT.

The chain recombines TRBV7-2 with TRBJ2-7; either TRBD1 or TRBD2 may fit D (5 bases each). Germline CDR1 SGHTA, CDR2 FQGNSA. CDR3 length: 12 residues. Trimming took off 6 bases at V and 2 bases at J, with 8 bases between the two ends. CDR3 protein: CASRGVAYEQYF. In DNA form, the CDR3 reads TGTGCCAGCAGGGGGGTAGCCTACGAGCAGTACTTC. Combining the CDR3 with reference TRBV7-2 and TRBJ2-7 gives the whole variable domain GAGVSQSPSNKVTEKGKDVELRCDPISGHTALYWYRQSLGQGLEFLIYFQGNSAPDKSGLPSDRFSAERTGGSVSTLTIQRTQQEDSAVYLCASRGVAYEQYFGPGTRLTVT.

This clone was detected only once. The chain employs TRBV10-3 and TRBJ2-7; 8 bases line up with TRBD1. The V gene's germline CDR1 is ENHRY and CDR2 SYGVKD. This CDR3 comprises 16 residues. With 2 bases clipped from V and 5 bases from J, the junction kept 11 bases outside the gene matches. Here the CDR3 DNA reads TGTGCCATCAGTGAGGCTATCAACAGGGGGTTCCACGAGCAGTACTTC. Its translation is CAISEAINRGFHEQYF.

CDR3: CASSLSGGGYTF. As DNA, the CDR3 is TGTGCCAGCAGCTTATCGGGGGGTGGCTACACCTTC. V and J are TRBV7-9 and TRBJ1-2; possible D gene TRBD1, 5 bases. The CDR3 covers 12 residues. V lost 2 bases to trimming and J lost 7 bases, with 8 bases between them. Germline V lookup: CDR1 SEHNR, CDR2 FQNEAQ (reference sequence).

The genes are TRBV6-5 and TRBJ1-3; possibly TRBD1 for D (6 bases). The germline V gene encodes CDR1 MNHEY and CDR2 SVGAGI. The V end lost 6 bases, the J end lost 2 bases, and 11 bases lay between the germline ends. The CDR3 is 14 residues long. The CDR3 nucleotides are TGTGCCAGCAGGACGACAGGCGCTGGAAACACCATATATTTT. Its protein product is CASRTTGAGNTIYF.

The chain links TRBV19 to TRBJ1-4; D ambiguous. V lost 6 bases to trimming and J lost 8 bases, with 19 bases between them. The CDR3 covers 15 residues. Per the germline V gene, CDR1 is LNHDA and CDR2 is SQIVND (reference sequence). The CDR3 bases are TGTGCCAGTAGCACCGCAGGCGCCCCGAAAGAAAAACTGTTTTTT. Its protein is CASSTAGAPKEKLFF.

The CDR3 coding sequence is TGTGCCAGCAGCCTCCGAGGACTAGCGGGGAACACCGGGGAGCTGTTTTTT. As protein: CASSLRGLAGNTGELFF. The V gene is TRBV7-2, the J gene TRBJ2-2; TRBD2 aligns across 11 bases. The V gene end was trimmed by 5 bases and the J gene end by 1 base; junction bases not matched to a gene: 6. There are 17 residues in the CDR3. The germline gives CDR1 SGHTA, CDR2 FQGNSA.

This sequence joins TRBV2 and TRBJ2-7; 11 bases line up with TRBD2. CDR1 is SNHLY and CDR2 is FYNNEI in the germline V gene. Germline trimming cut 0 bases from V and 0 bases from J; bases unmatched to any gene: 16. The CDR3 contains 21 residues. CDR3 residues: CASSEAWLPGLAVFSSYEQYF. CDR3 nucleotide sequence: TGTGCCAGCAGTGAAGCATGGTTGCCGGGACTAGCGGTTTTTAGCTCCTACGAGCAGTACTTC.

The chain has TRBV7-8 and TRBJ2-7; D unresolved. V shed 3 bases and J shed 4 bases, with 13 bases lying between them. The V gene's germline CDR1 is SGHVS and CDR2 FQNEAQ. This CDR3 comprises 14 residues. CDR3 in amino acids: CASSLGPDRYEQYF. CDR3 nucleotides: TGTGCCAGCAGCTTGGGTCCGGACCGTTACGAGCAGTACTTC.

The chain joins TRBV18 to TRBJ2-4; 10 bases are a match to TRBD2. The germline V gene encodes CDR1 KGHSH and CDR2 LQKENI. The CDR3 loop spans 14 amino acids. Trimming removed 2 bases from V and 8 bases from J; junction bases left unmatched: 3. The DNA of the CDR3 is TGTGCCAGCTCACCAGACCTAGCGGGGGACATTCAGTACTTC. It codes for CASSPDLAGDIQYF.

V usage is TRBV28 and J usage is TRBJ2-5; the D call may be TRBD1 or TRBD2 (5 bases each). Per germline, CDR1 MDHEN and CDR2 SYDVKM. CDR3 length: 15 residues. V shed 5 bases and J shed 3 bases, with 16 bases lying between them. CDR3 amino acids: CASSGQSRGEETQYF. The CDR3, as DNA: TGTGCCAGCAGTGGACAATCCCGGGGCGAAGAGACCCAGTACTTC. Together with reference TRBV28 and TRBJ2-5, the CDR3 gives the full variable domain: DVKVTQSSRYLVKRTGEKVFLECVQDMDHENMFWYRQDPGLGLRLIYFSYDVKMKEKGDIPEGYSVSREKKERFSLILESASTNQTSMYLCASSGQSRGEETQYFGPGTRLLVL.